Sequencing of this T cell receptor beta chain was carried out in a study of T cells in Graves' hyperthyroidism and ophthalmopathy. RNA transcripts provided the source from which TCR beta CDR3 regions were amplified. Using the HTBI primer set, a first-round RT-PCR was run on the TCR CDR3. One entry per CDR3 protein, called by TCRdb with MiXCR from the multiplex PCR reads. The sample has about 570,000 distinct CDR3 sequences, roughly 46% seen once. CDR1 is SGHRS and CDR2 is YFSETQ in the germline V gene. V lost 2 bases and J lost 5; bases outside the gene matches: 9. The CDR3 has 15 residues. Input material: peripheral blood or thyroid tissue (not recorded which). The receptor comes from an adult woman with Graves' disease, either hyperthyroidism or ophthalmopathy (not recorded which). This chain connects TRBV5-1 to TRBJ1-1; TRBD1 aligns across 7 bases. The CDR3 DNA follows: TGCGCCAGCAGCTTCAGACAGGGAACGGGTACTGAAGCTTTCTTT. Protein sequence: CASSFRQGTGTEAFF.